The 11 T cell receptor beta chains in this list originate from one sample, sequenced in a study of cytotoxic CD8 clonotypes in ibrutinib-treated CLL. The data were produced by immunoSEQ multiplex PCR, yet TCRdb's version contains in-frame clones alone and is incomplete. The table shows fewer than 300,000 clones, with 60% to 80% occurring only once. The sequencing used PBMCs, collected at disease progression, from a patient treated with ibrutinib. Receptor source: a human donor with chronic lymphocytic leukemia.

This chain uses TRBV6-5 with TRBJ1-2; D is ambiguous. The CDR3 has 13 amino acids. Germline V lookup: CDR1 MNHEY, CDR2 SVGAGI. V was pared by 6 bases and J by 4 bases, with 12 bases between. This CDR3 reads CASRASGFYGYTF. The CDR3 DNA reads TGTGCCAGCAGGGCCTCGGGCTTCTATGGCTACACCTTC.

J is TRBJ2-5 and V is TRBV4-2, with D possibly being TRBD2 (6 bases). The germline V gene encodes CDR1 LGHNA and CDR2 YNFKEQ. This CDR3 comprises 12 residues. With 8 bases removed from V and 5 bases from J, the gap between germline ends came to 12 bases. This CDR3 reads CASGTSLETQYF. The CDR3 DNA reads TGTGCCAGCGGAACTAGCTTGGAGACCCAGTACTTC.

The table lists this clone with a count of one. The rearrangement joins TRBV15 to TRBJ2-7; the match to TRBD1 covers 9 bases. CDR1 LNHNV and CDR2 YYDKDF come from the germline V gene (reference sequence). The J segment lost 9 bases and the V segment lost 3 bases, leaving 15 bases of the junction unmatched. This CDR3 has 16 amino acids. The CDR3 spells CATSRANRDRALRQYF. The CDR3 coding sequence is TGTGCCACCAGCAGGGCGAACCGGGACAGGGCCCTTCGGCAGTACTTC.

In this sample, this clone turned up a few times. Other DNA sequences in the same sample also yield this CDR3. This sequence joins TRBV18 and TRBJ1-4; tentatively, D is TRBD1 (5 bases). V was cut by 3 bases and J by 0 bases, with 8 bases left in between. This CDR3 has 15 residues. Germline-derived CDR1 and CDR2 are KGHSH and LQKENI. The CDR3 spells CASSPQGATNEKLFF. The CDR3 DNA reads as TGTGCCAGCTCACCCCAAGGGGCAACTAATGAAAAACTGTTTTTT.

This chain connects TRBV5-1 to TRBJ1-2; D may be TRBD1 (5 bases). Germline values: CDR1 SGHRS, CDR2 YFSETQ. V lost 6 bases and J lost 4, with 19 bases in between. CDR3 length: 15 residues. CDR3: CASTEGRVGPYGYTF. DNA of the CDR3: TGCGCCAGCACCGAGGGGCGGGTAGGACCCTATGGCTACACCTTC.

V usage is TRBV6-1 and J usage is TRBJ1-2; D not resolved. Germline V gives CDR1 MNHNS, CDR2 SASEGT. The CDR3 is 13 residues long. Trimming shortened V by 2 bases and J by 6 bases, and 10 bases separated the two germline ends. This CDR3 is CASSELRFHGYTF. CDR3 sequence (DNA): TGTGCCAGCAGTGAACTACGGTTCCATGGCTACACCTTC.

Here the CDR3 reads CASSAEQGYEQYF. In nucleotides, the CDR3 is TGTGCCAGCAGTGCTGAGCAGGGCTACGAGCAGTACTTC. This sequence joins TRBV13 and TRBJ2-7, with D maybe TRBD1 (5 bases). V shed 6 bases and J shed 3 bases, with 12 bases lying between them. The germline V gene encodes CDR1 PRHDT and CDR2 FYEKMQ (reference sequence). This CDR3 spans 13 amino acids. Filled out from reference TRBV13 and TRBJ2-7, the complete variable domain reads AAGVIQSPRHLIKEKRETATLKCYPIPRHDTVYWYQQGPGQDPQFLISFYEKMQSDKGSIPDRFSAQQFSDYHSELNMSSLELGDSALYFCASSAEQGYEQYFGPGTRLTVT.

The chain has TRBV4-1 and TRBJ2-7; D remains ambiguous. This CDR3 has 15 amino acids. The germline V gene encodes CDR1 MGHRA and CDR2 YSYEKL. Deletions cut 2 bases from V and 0 bases from J, with 11 bases between. CDR3 protein: CASSQSRTDSYEQYF. CDR3 DNA: TGCGCCAGCAGCCAAAGTAGGACGGACTCCTACGAGCAGTACTTC.

This clone is a singleton in its sample. The rearrangement joins TRBV19 to TRBJ1-2; D gene unclear. There are 14 residues in the CDR3. V was cut by 3 bases and J by 4 bases, with 12 bases left in between. Germline V gene lookup returns CDR1 LNHDA and CDR2 SQIVND (reference sequence). The CDR3 region is CASSIPNSPYGYTF. The CDR3 DNA is TGTGCCAGTAGTATTCCTAACTCCCCCTATGGCTACACCTTC.

In this sample, this clone turned up a few times. The chain couples TRBV6-6 to TRBJ1-5; a possible D gene is TRBD1 (6 bases). Looked up from germline, CDR1 is MNHNY and CDR2 is SVGAGI (reference sequence). CDR3 length equals 14 residues. Trimming left V 2 bases short and J 7 bases short, with 12 bases between. The CDR3 reads CASSYAGVGQPQHF. The CDR3 bases are TGTGCCAGCAGTTACGCAGGGGTTGGGCAGCCCCAGCATTTT.

V is TRBV2 and J is TRBJ2-3; D is uncertain. Trimming left V 10 bases short and J 2 bases short, with 16 bases between. CDR3 length equals 14 residues. From germline, CDR1 is SNHLY and CDR2 FYNNEI. The CDR3 sequence is CAITRQSNTDTQYF. The CDR3 nucleotides read TGTGCCATCACCAGACAATCGAACACAGATACGCAGTATTTT.